This TCR beta chain is drawn from a study of a mutant IDH1 vaccine in newly diagnosed glioma. Turning to the study itself: The study started vaccination 4-6 weeks after radiotherapy alone, or with temozolomide cycles. Patients previously underwent radiotherapy, temozolomide, or both, and most underwent both.

As regards this clone: Its antigen is as yet unknown.

Clones were sequenced by immunoSEQ multiplex PCR, and TCRdb holds only the in-frame ones, with some missing. The sample has about 55,000 clones; about 80% are singletons. Germline assignment: CDR1 SGHAT and CDR2 FQNNGV. The CDR3 loop spans 14 amino acids. The germline V and J ends were trimmed by 6 bases and 3 bases, with 14 bases remaining between them. Stated time point: week 47, end of study. Vaccine doses each comprised 300 ug of mutant IDH1 20-mer peptide, with topical imiquimod. During weeks 1, 3, 5, 7, 11, 15, 19 and 23, patients received eight vaccinations. Donors had new WHO grade 3 or 4 IDH1-mutant, ATRX-lost astrocytomas.

Sequencing was performed on PBMCs, taken from a glioma patient whose treatment included an IDH1 peptide vaccine. This clonotype originated in a woman in her forties with glioma. Some clones in this sample may be carry-over from other donors' samples. V is TRBV11-2 and J is TRBJ1-2; TRBD1 is a possible D gene (6 bases). The CDR3 loop is CASSQKGGDYGYTF. The CDR3 DNA reads as TGTGCCAGCAGTCAAAAGGGGGGGGACTATGGCTACACCTTC.